This TCR beta chain was obtained from a study of cytomegalovirus exposure and HLA in healthy donors. On this clone itself: As yet, its antigen is unknown.

This CDR3 has 15 amino acids. In germline, CDR1 is SGHRS, CDR2 YFSETQ. Losses at the gene ends were 3 bases for V and 3 bases for J; bases not matched to a gene: 0. Use of 60 Vbeta and 13 Jbeta primers characterized the PCR. The method was immunoSEQ multiplex PCR; TCRdb's version includes in-frame clones alone and lacks a portion of them. The table has more than 95,000 clones, 80% seen once. Study outcomes and limitations: Among the sequence variants, a highly shared cluster was likely an artifact of sequencing.

The chain employs TRBV5-1 and TRBJ2-2; 12 nucleotides match TRBD2. This receptor was obtained from a man aged 25-45 years in good health and CMV-seropositive. The specimen was PBMCs. CDR3 nucleotide sequence: TGCGCCAGCAGCTCTAGCGGGGGGGACACCGGGGAGCTGTTTTTT. Its translation: CASSSSGGDTGELFF.